Each of the 27 T cell receptor beta chains below was sequenced from the same sample in a study of cytomegalovirus exposure and HLA in healthy donors (dated by TCRdb to 2016 to 2017). Library prep was done by the immunoSEQ multiplex PCR assay. For the multiplex PCR, a mixture combining 60 forward primers for TCR Vbeta segments and 13 reverse primers for TCR Jbeta segments was used. This immuneACCESS table, as held by TCRdb, lists in-frame sequences with V and J called but not all clones. Of the missing ones, under half trace to an unresolved V gene in checked studies; the others have no known cause. This sample holds 110,000 or so clones; 55% to 75% were observed only once. Approximately 5.4% of the sample is held by the ten biggest clonotypes. Sequencing was carried out using PBMCs. These receptors all stem from a woman aged 70-85 years in good health and CMV-seropositive.

The chain links TRBV7-8 to TRBJ1-5; D is uncertain. This CDR3 has 14 amino acids. In germline, CDR1 is SGHVS, CDR2 FQNEAQ. Trimming cost V 8 bases and J 4 bases, with 15 bases left between them. The CDR3, as DNA: TGTGCCAGCCGTTCGGGGTCGGGGAATCAGCCCCAGCATTTT. Encoded protein: CASRSGSGNQPQHF.

As DNA, the CDR3 is TGTGCCAGCAGCCCGGACTGGAGCTACAATGAGCAGTTCTTC. It is translated as CASSPDWSYNEQFF. The rearrangement links TRBV7-6 to TRBJ2-1; D may be TRBD2 (5 bases). The V end was cut by 5 bases, the J end by 3 bases, with 11 bases between. Germline V gene lookup returns CDR1 SGHVS and CDR2 FNYEAQ. CDR3 size: 14 residues. Full variable domain (remainder filled in from reference TRBV7-6 and TRBJ2-1): GAGVSQSPRYKVTKRGQDVALRCDPISGHVSLYWYRQALGQGPEFLTYFNYEAQQDKSGLPNDRFSAERPEGSISTLTIQRTEQRDSAMYRCASSPDWSYNEQFFGPGTRLTVL.

The rearrangement joins TRBV30 to TRBJ2-3; D gene uncertain. The CDR3 covers 12 residues. V lost 0 bases to trimming and J lost 6 bases, with 7 bases between them. The V gene's germline CDR1 is GTSNPN and CDR2 SVGIG (reference sequence). CDR3 sequence reads: CAWSVAGDTQYF. The CDR3 DNA is TGTGCCTGGAGTGTCGCAGGCGATACGCAGTATTTT.

This clone was observed once. This chain uses TRBV6-5 with TRBJ1-2; 9 bases align to TRBD1. The CDR3 covers 14 residues. J gave up 6 bases and V 2 bases, and 4 bases lay outside the gene matches. Germline V gene lookup returns CDR1 MNHEY and CDR2 SVGAGI. CDR3 coding DNA: TGTGCCAGCAGTTACACCGGGACAGGGAATGGCTACACCTTC. This gives the protein CASSYTGTGNGYTF.

The gene calls are TRBV27 and TRBJ2-3, with 8 nucleotides matching TRBD2. The CDR3 is 16 amino acids. The germline gives CDR1 MNHEY, CDR2 SMNVEV (reference sequence). V dropped 5 bases and J dropped 2; count of bases not matched to a gene: 9. CDR3 DNA: TGTGCCAGCAGTCCCCTAGGAGCGGGGGACACAGATACGCAGTATTTT. As protein: CASSPLGAGDTDTQYF.

The sample holds a few counts of this clone. This chain uses TRBV2 with TRBJ1-1; tentative D call: TRBD1 (5 bases). CDR1 is SNHLY, CDR2 FYNNEI, per germline. The ends were cut back, 6 bases at V and 3 bases at J, with 14 bases in the middle. This CDR3 is 14 amino acids long. The CDR3 protein is CASRPDRLYTEAFF. The CDR3 DNA sequence: TGTGCCAGCAGGCCTGACAGACTCTACACTGAAGCTTTCTTT.

This rearrangement joins TRBV5-1 to TRBJ2-1, with 10 bases aligning to TRBD1. Unmatched junction bases numbered 3, after V lost 4 bases and J lost 2 bases. The CDR3 has 15 residues. Germline V gene data show CDR1 as SGHRS and CDR2 as YFSETQ. The CDR3 sequence is CASSPGQGPYNEQFF. The DNA of the CDR3 is TGCGCCAGCAGCCCGGGACAGGGGCCCTACAATGAGCAGTTCTTC.

The chain is built from TRBV21-1 and TRBJ1-6; the DNA was not compared with TRBD1, the D call given in the table. TRBV21-1 is tagged as a pseudogene. CDR3 length equals 16 residues. CDR3 in DNA: TGTGCCAGCAGCAAAGTACAGACAGAGTCAAGCTCACCCCTCCACTTT. This codes for CASSKVQTESSSPLHF.

Concerning this clone: Other DNA sequences in this sample translate to the same CDR3. This chain connects TRBV7-2 to TRBJ1-1; 8 bases match TRBD1. The CDR3 is made up of 14 amino acids. Germline V lookup: CDR1 SGHTA, CDR2 FQGNSA. The J segment lost 0 bases and the V segment lost 6 bases, leaving 3 bases of the junction unmatched. Here the CDR3 reads CASSRQGMNTEAFF. In DNA, the CDR3 is TGTGCCAGCAGTAGACAGGGGATGAACACTGAAGCTTTCTTT.

V and J are TRBV19 and TRBJ2-7, with 7 bases aligning to TRBD1. Germline loops: CDR1 LNHDA, CDR2 SQIVND (reference sequence). The V gene end was trimmed by 2 bases and the J gene end by 4 bases; junction bases not matched to a gene: 8. CDR3 size: 15 residues. The CDR3 sequence is CASSITGTALYEQYF. CDR3 nucleotide sequence: TGTGCCAGTAGTATAACCGGGACAGCCCTGTACGAGCAGTACTTC.

V usage is TRBV7-6 and J usage is TRBJ2-7; 7 bases align to TRBD2. V dropped 0 bases and J dropped 4; count of bases not matched to a gene: 6. Germline V lookup: CDR1 SGHVS, CDR2 FNYEAQ. The CDR3 consists of 15 residues. CDR3 region: CASSLAWEGSYEQYF. The CDR3 DNA reads as TGTGCCAGCAGCTTAGCGTGGGAGGGATCATACGAGCAGTACTTC.

The rearrangement joins TRBV19 to TRBJ1-1; tentatively, D is TRBD1 (5 bases). Trimming took 3 bases from V and 10 from J, leaving 12 bases between them. CDR1 and CDR2 from the germline V gene are LNHDA and SQIVND (reference sequence). The CDR3 length is 12 residues. CDR3 sequence: CASSIKGPRAFF. The CDR3 nucleotides read TGTGCCAGTAGTATTAAGGGGCCCAGAGCTTTCTTT.

Worth noting for this clone: Relative to the germline gene, one junction end is altered; a read error may explain this. The V gene is TRBV10-3, the J gene TRBJ1-4, with TRBD1 as a possible D gene (5 bases). Germline CDR1 reads ENHRY; CDR2 reads SYGVKD. The length of the CDR3 is 15 residues. CDR3 sequence (DNA): TGTGCCATCAGTGAGTCGGGGCAGGGAAATGTAAAACTGTTTTTT. Protein product: CAISESGQGNVKLFF.

The chain combines TRBV7-2 with TRBJ2-1; 8 bases map to TRBD1. The CDR3 consists of 15 residues. The germline gives CDR1 SGHTA, CDR2 FQGNSA. The junction had 7 bases not matched to a gene; V was cut back by 5 bases and J by 4 bases. The CDR3 protein is CASSLGTGVYNEQFF. CDR3 DNA sequence: TGTGCCAGCAGCCTCGGGACAGGAGTTTACAATGAGCAGTTCTTC.

V gene TRBV5-8 combines with J gene TRBJ1-5; D is uncertain. Germline loops: CDR1 SGHTS, CDR2 YDEGEE. The CDR3 is 14 residues long. Trimming pared 6 bases from V and 0 bases from J, leaving 10 bases between. CDR3 sequence: CASTPQYSNQPQHF. The CDR3 region has the DNA TGTGCCAGCACCCCACAGTATAGCAATCAGCCCCAGCATTTT.

V is TRBV7-8 and J is TRBJ2-4; D ambiguous. Germline CDR1 reads SGHVS; CDR2 reads FQNEAQ. Trimming shortened V by 4 bases and J by 3 bases, and 13 bases separated the two germline ends. The CDR3 is 15 amino acids. The CDR3 spells CASSYGGRGKNIQYF. In DNA, the CDR3 is TGTGCCAGCAGCTATGGCGGTCGTGGCAAAAACATTCAGTACTTC.

The CDR3: CASRGGLEQFF. In DNA form, the CDR3 reads TGTGCCAGCAGGGGGGGGCTTGAGCAGTTCTTC. The chain has TRBV6-5 and TRBJ2-1; possible D gene TRBD2, 7 bases. The V end was cut by 6 bases, the J end by 9 bases, with 9 bases between. This CDR3 region has 11 residues. Germline CDR1 reads MNHEY; CDR2 reads SVGAGI.

The CDR3 DNA sequence: TGTGCCAGCAGCTTCAGGGTGAACACTGAAGCTTTCTTT. It specifies CASSFRVNTEAFF. The V call is TRBV7-2, the J call TRBJ1-1, with D possibly being TRBD1 (5 bases). The CDR3 extends over 13 amino acids. Germline V CDR1 and CDR2: SGHTA, FQGNSA. Trimming took off 3 bases at V and 0 bases at J, with 5 bases between the two ends.

The V gene is TRBV7-2, the J gene TRBJ1-1; D is unresolved. CDR3 size: 14 residues. CDR1 and CDR2 (germline): SGHTA, FQGNSA. The V and J ends lost 4 bases and 1 base respectively, with 10 bases between them. CDR3 bases: TGTGCCAGCAGCTCGCCTCCAGAGAACACTGAAGCTTTCTTT. Translated: CASSSPPENTEAFF.

The chain recombines TRBV7-2 with TRBJ2-5; D call uncertain. V lost 3 bases to trimming and J lost 4 bases, with 6 bases between them. From germline, CDR1 is SGHTA and CDR2 FQGNSA. There are 12 residues in the CDR3. The CDR3 here is CASSLVRETQYF. CDR3 coding DNA: TGTGCCAGCAGCTTGGTTAGAGAGACCCAGTACTTC.

This clone was observed once. The gene calls are TRBV19 and TRBJ1-5; D may be TRBD1 (6 bases). Trimming removed 6 bases at V and 6 bases at J, with 9 bases between. Germline CDR1 and CDR2: LNHDA and SQIVND (reference sequence). This CDR3 has 12 residues. As DNA, the CDR3 is TGTGCCAGTAGACAGGGAAGTCAGCCCCAGCATTTT. It is translated as CASRQGSQPQHF.

This clone was found a few times. The chain is built from TRBV29-1 and TRBJ2-2; 9 nucleotides align to TRBD1. The CDR3 contains 13 residues. Germline CDR1 is SQVTM and CDR2 is ANQGSEA. After removal of 7 bases from V and 6 bases from J, the junction contained 6 bases not matched to a gene. The CDR3 bases are TGCAGCGCCGGGACAGGGTGGTCCGGGGAGCTGTTTTTT. Residues: CSAGTGWSGELFF.

The chain joins TRBV18 to TRBJ2-7; D uncertain. The germline V gene encodes CDR1 KGHSH and CDR2 LQKENI. V was shortened by 3 bases and J by 3 bases, with 12 bases between the two germline ends. This CDR3 is built from 14 residues. The CDR3 region is CASSPAGNIYEQYF. The CDR3 nucleotides are TGTGCCAGCTCACCCGCAGGAAACATCTACGAGCAGTACTTC.

The rearrangement links TRBV19 to TRBJ2-1, with 7 nucleotides matching TRBD2. CDR3 length: 13 residues. Trimming removed 6 bases from V and 8 bases from J; junction bases left unmatched: 7. The germline CDR1 and CDR2 sequences are LNHDA and SQIVND (reference sequence). CDR3 protein: CASRRMGGDEQFF. In DNA form, the CDR3 reads TGTGCCAGTAGAAGGATGGGGGGGGATGAGCAGTTCTTC.

Concerning this clone: The same CDR3 arises from other DNA sequences in this sample as well. The V and J genes are TRBV30 and TRBJ1-5, with D hard to call. Germline assignment: CDR1 GTSNPN and CDR2 SVGIG (reference sequence). The CDR3 is 13 amino acids. The V gene lost 2 bases and the J gene lost 0 bases, with 5 bases spanning the gap. CDR3 in DNA: TGTGCCTGGAGTAGAGATAGCAATCAGCCCCAGCATTTT. Translating gives CAWSRDSNQPQHF.

The rearrangement joins TRBV27 to TRBJ2-1; 11 bases agree with TRBD2. Losses at the gene ends were 4 bases for V and 0 bases for J; bases not matched to a gene: 8. Per the germline V gene, CDR1 is MNHEY and CDR2 is SMNVEV (reference sequence). This CDR3 comprises 18 residues. The chain's CDR3 is CASSWTSGPGNSYNEQFF. The CDR3 nucleotides read TGTGCCAGCAGTTGGACTAGCGGGCCCGGCAACTCCTACAATGAGCAGTTCTTC.

The sample holds a few counts of this clone. The CDR3 protein is CASSLYSNTEAFF. CDR3 nucleotide sequence: TGTGCCAGCAGCTTGTACTCGAACACTGAAGCTTTCTTT. The chain joins TRBV5-5 to TRBJ1-1; D ambiguous. Trimming removed 1 base at V and 1 base at J, with 5 bases between. This CDR3 has 13 residues. Germline V gene lookup returns CDR1 SGHKS and CDR2 YYEKEE (reference sequence).